This T cell receptor beta chain comes out of a study of monozygotic twins with inflammatory bowel disease. In germline, CDR1 is SQVTM, CDR2 ANQGSEA. This CDR3 contains 11 residues. The authors used 3500 ng of total RNA per TCR library. TCRdb re-called the 5' RACE reads and shows each CDR3 protein once, DNA omitted. The specimen's table records hundreds of thousands of distinct CDR3 sequences. The chain couples TRBV29-1 to TRBJ2-7. The clonotype originates from a human donor with ulcerative colitis or Crohn's disease, or a healthy co-twin of an affected twin (not recorded which). The sample taken for sequencing was blood. The CDR3 here is CSVRLNYEQYF.